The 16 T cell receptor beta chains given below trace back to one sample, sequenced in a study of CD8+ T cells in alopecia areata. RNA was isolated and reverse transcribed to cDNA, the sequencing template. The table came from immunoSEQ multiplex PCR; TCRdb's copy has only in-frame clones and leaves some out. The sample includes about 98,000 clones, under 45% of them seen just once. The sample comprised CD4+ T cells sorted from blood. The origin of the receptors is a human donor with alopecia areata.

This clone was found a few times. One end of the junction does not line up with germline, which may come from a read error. As DNA, the CDR3 is TGTGCCAGCAGCACCCTCCGGGACAGGGTAAACTTC. This sequence encodes CASSTLRDRVNF. The chain carries TRBV28 and TRBJ2-4, with TRBD1 matching 9 bases. The CDR3 runs 12 residues. Per the germline V gene, CDR1 is MDHEN and CDR2 is SYDVKM. Full variable domain (missing parts from reference TRBV28 and TRBJ2-4): DVKVTQSSRYLVKRTGEKVFLECVQDMDHENMFWYRQDPGLGLRLIYFSYDVKMKEKGDIPEGYSVSREKKERFSLILESASTNQTSMYLCASSTLRDRVNFGAGTRLSVL.

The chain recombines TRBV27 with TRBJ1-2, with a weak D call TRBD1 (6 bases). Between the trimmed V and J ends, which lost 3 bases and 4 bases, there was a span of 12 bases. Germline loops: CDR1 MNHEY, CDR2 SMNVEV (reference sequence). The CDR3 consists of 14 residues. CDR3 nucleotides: TGTGCCAGCAGTTTTGGGGGGCCTAGCTATGGCTACACCTTC. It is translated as CASSFGGPSYGYTF.

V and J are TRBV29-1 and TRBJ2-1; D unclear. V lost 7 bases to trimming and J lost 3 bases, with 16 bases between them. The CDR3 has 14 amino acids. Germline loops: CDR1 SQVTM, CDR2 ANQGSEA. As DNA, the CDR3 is TGCAGCGCTAAAGTGCCCCTGGACTACAATGAGCAGTTCTTC. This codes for CSAKVPLDYNEQFF.

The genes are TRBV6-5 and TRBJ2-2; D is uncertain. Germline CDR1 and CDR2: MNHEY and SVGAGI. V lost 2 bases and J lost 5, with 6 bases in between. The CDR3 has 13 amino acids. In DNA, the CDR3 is TGTGCCAGCAGTTACCTGATAACCGGGGAGCTGTTTTTT. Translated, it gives CASSYLITGELFF.

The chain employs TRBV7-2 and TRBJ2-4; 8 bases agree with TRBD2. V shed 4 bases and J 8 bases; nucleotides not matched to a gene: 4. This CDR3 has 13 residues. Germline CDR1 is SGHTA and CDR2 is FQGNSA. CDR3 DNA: TGTGCCAGCAGCTCTAGGCGGGGGGACATTCAGTACTTC. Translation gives CASSSRRGDIQYF.

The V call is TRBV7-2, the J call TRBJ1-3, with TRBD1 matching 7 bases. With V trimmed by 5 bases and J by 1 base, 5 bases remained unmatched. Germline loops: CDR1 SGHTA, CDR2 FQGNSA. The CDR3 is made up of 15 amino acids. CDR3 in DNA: TGTGCCAGCAGCGCACGGACAGGATCTGGAAACACCATATATTTT. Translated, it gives CASSARTGSGNTIYF.

CDR3 DNA: TGCAGCTTAAGGGACAGCGGATCAGATACGCAGTATTTT. It encodes CSLRDSGSDTQYF. The chain recombines TRBV29-1 with TRBJ2-3, with 7 bases that match TRBD1. Germline V gene sequence: CDR1 SQVTM, CDR2 ANQGSEA. Losses at the gene ends were 8 bases for V and 4 bases for J; bases not matched to a gene: 9. CDR3 length: 13 amino acids.

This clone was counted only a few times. In DNA form, the CDR3 reads TGCAGCGGTAAACAGGGTTGGAACACTGAAGCTTTCTTT. As protein: CSGKQGWNTEAFF. The chain employs TRBV29-1 and TRBJ1-1, with a tentative D call TRBD1 (6 bases). Germline V gene sequence: CDR1 SQVTM, CDR2 ANQGSEA. The V end lost 7 bases, the J end lost 1 base, and 13 bases lay between the germline ends. The CDR3 is 13 residues long. The complete variable domain, with remaining parts taken from reference TRBV29-1 and TRBJ1-1, reads SAVISQKPSRDICQRGTSLTIQCQVDSQVTMMFWYRQQPGQSLTLIATANQGSEATYESGFVIDKFPISRPNLTFSTLTVSNMSPEDSSIYLCSGKQGWNTEAFFGQGTRLTVV.

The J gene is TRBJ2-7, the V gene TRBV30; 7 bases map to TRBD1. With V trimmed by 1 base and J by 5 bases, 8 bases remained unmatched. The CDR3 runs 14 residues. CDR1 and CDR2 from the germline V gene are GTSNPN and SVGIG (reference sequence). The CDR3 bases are TGTGCCTGGAGTGCCGGGACAGCATACCACGAGCAGTACTTC. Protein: CAWSAGTAYHEQYF.

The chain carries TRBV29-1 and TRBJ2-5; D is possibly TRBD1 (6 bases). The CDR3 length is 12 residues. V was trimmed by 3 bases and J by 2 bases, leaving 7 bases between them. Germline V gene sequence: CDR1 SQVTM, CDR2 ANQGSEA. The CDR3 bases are TGCAGCGTTGACAGGGGACAAGAGACCCAGTACTTC. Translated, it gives CSVDRGQETQYF.

The CDR3 loop reads CASSPSGDYEQYF. Here the CDR3 DNA reads TGTGCCAGCTCACCTAGCGGGGACTACGAGCAGTACTTC. J is TRBJ2-7 and V is TRBV18; 8 bases match TRBD2. The length of the CDR3 is 13 residues. Germline V CDR1 and CDR2: KGHSH, LQKENI. V lost 3 bases to trimming and J lost 3 bases; unmatched junction nucleotides: 1.

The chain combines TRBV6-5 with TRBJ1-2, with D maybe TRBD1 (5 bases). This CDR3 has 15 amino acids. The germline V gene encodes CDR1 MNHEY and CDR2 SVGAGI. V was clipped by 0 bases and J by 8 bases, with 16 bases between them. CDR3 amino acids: CASSYSSGPGRGYTF. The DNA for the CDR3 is TGTGCCAGCAGTTACTCGTCGGGGCCCGGTCGGGGCTACACCTTC.

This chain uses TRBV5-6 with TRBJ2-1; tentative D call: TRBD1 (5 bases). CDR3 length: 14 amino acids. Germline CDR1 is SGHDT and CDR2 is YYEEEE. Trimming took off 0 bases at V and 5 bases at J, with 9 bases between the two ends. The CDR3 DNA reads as TGTGCCAGCAGCTTGGTGTCAGGGCACAATGAGCAGTTCTTC. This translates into CASSLVSGHNEQFF.

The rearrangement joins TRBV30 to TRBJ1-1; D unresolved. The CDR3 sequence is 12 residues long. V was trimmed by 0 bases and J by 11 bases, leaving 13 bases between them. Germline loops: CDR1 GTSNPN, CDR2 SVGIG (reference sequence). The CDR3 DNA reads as TGTGCCTGGAGTGTACGTTTCGGAGGGGCTTTCTTT. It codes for CAWSVRFGGAFF.

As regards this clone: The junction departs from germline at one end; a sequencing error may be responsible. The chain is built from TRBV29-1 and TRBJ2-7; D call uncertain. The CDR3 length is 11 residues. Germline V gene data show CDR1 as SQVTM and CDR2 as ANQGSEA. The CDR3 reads CSVENSHEQYF. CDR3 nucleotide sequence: TGCAGCGTTGAAAACTCCCACGAGCAGTACTTC.

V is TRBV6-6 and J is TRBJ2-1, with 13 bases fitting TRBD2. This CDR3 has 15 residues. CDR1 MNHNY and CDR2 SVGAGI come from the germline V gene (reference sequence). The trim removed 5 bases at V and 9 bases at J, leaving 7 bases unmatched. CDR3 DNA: TGTGCCAGCAGTCCTACTAGCGGGGGGGTTGCTGAGCAGTTCTTC. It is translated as CASSPTSGGVAEQFF.